This TCR beta chain was documented in a study of OX40 agonist ivuxolimab in advanced cancers. Sequencing was performed with immunoSEQ multiplex PCR; in TCRdb, only in-frame clones are kept and a portion is missing. This sample yields 50,000 to 60,000 clones, of which about 85% are seen a single time; about 4.5% belongs to the top ten. This CDR3 is built from 12 residues. Trimming removed 9 bases at V and 4 bases at J, with 12 bases between. Germline V gene lookup returns CDR1 LNHDA and CDR2 SQIVND (reference sequence). The sequencing here drew on CD4+ or CD8+ T cells sorted from blood, taken in a trial of the OX40 agonist ivuxolimab. This TCR was recovered from an adult with an advanced solid tumor such as melanoma, head and neck, liver or kidney cancer. V is TRBV19 and J is TRBJ1-2; D not certain. For the CDR3, the DNA is TGTGCCAGCTTAGGAGGTACCTATGGCTACACCTTC. It yields the protein CASLGGTYGYTF. The whole variable domain, filled in from reference TRBV19 and TRBJ1-2, reads DGGITQSPKYLFRKEGQNVTLSCEQNLNHDAMYWYRQDPGQGLRLIYYSQIVNDFQKGDIAEGYSVSREKKESFPLTVTSAQKNPTAFYLCASLGGTYGYTFGSGTRLTVV.